The rows below give T cell receptor beta chains drawn from one sample of a study of T-cell reconstitution after alpha-beta-depleted transplantation in children. TCRdb reprocessed the PCR reads via MiXCR and lists one record per CDR3 protein. The sample shows roughly 790,000 distinct CDR3 sequences, around 15% of them seen only once. Material: PBMCs, mostly from graft donor cells, obtained 360 days after TCRalphabeta/CD19-depleted stem cell transplant. The receptors were sampled from a male patient younger than 18 who had a stem cell transplant for acute lymphoblastic leukemia, so the T cells may come from the graft donor. The CDR3 runs from the conserved cysteine through the conserved F or W. D genes are given only for firm matches. For some rows the clone size is stated as once, few or many, or as a class when expanded; others skip it.

j_call,v_call,d_call,clone_size,cdr3_nt,cdr3_aa
TRBJ2-5,TRBV13,TRBD2,few,TGTGCCAGCAGCCCCCGGACTAGCGGGAGGGCCAATATTCAAGAGACCCAGTACTTC,CASSPRTSGRANIQETQYF
TRBJ2-2,TRBV5-1,-,few,TGCGCCAGCAGCTTGCGGCTGGGAAGTTCGAACACCGGGGAGCTGTTTTTT,CASSLRLGSSNTGELFF
TRBJ2-3,TRBV3-1,TRBD1,-,TGTGCCAGCAGCCGGGACAGCCACACAGATACGCAGTATTTT,CASSRDSHTDTQYF
TRBJ2-3,TRBV12-5,-,-,TGTGCTAGTGGGCCCGGGATTGCCACAGATACGCAGTATTTT,CASGPGIATDTQYF
TRBJ2-3,TRBV15,-,-,TGTGCCACCAGCAGATTTAGGACGGAAGATACGCAGTATTTT,CATSRFRTEDTQYF
TRBJ2-7,TRBV12-3/TRBV12-4,-,many,TGTGCCAGCAGTTTAGCAGGGGACTTCCGATACGAGCAGTACTTC,CASSLAGDFRYEQYF
TRBJ1-6,TRBV4-2,TRBD1,-,TGTGCCAGCAGCCAACAGGGGGCCTATAATTCACCCCTCCACTTT,CASSQQGAYNSPLHF
TRBJ1-1,TRBV27,-,-,TGTGCCAGCAGTCCGAGCGGGATGACGGTCACTGAAGCTTTCTTT,CASSPSGMTVTEAFF
TRBJ2-2,TRBV12-3/TRBV12-4,-,many,TGTGCCAGCAGTTTAGGGGGTTTATCGAACACCGGGGAGCTGTTTTTT,CASSLGGLSNTGELFF
TRBJ2-1,TRBV20-1,-,-,TGCTCCCGCTATTTGGGACTAGGGGGCCATGAGCAGTTCTTC,CSRYLGLGGHEQFF
TRBJ2-5,TRBV5-1,-,-,TGCGCCAGCAGCTTGGCCGCAGACCATGTGGAGACCCAGTACTTC,CASSLAADHVETQYF
TRBJ2-5,TRBV20-1,TRBD2,few,TGCAGTGCTAGAGAACTAGCGGGAGTAGAGACCCAGTACTTC,CSARELAGVETQYF
TRBJ2-1,TRBV6-2/TRBV6-3,-,few,TGTGCCAGCAGTTATTTGTCCCCGAGGCTCAATGAGCAGTTCTTC,CASSYLSPRLNEQFF
TRBJ2-1,TRBV15,TRBD2,-,TGTGCCACCAGCAGAGATGGGACTACCTACAATGAGCAGTTCTTC,CATSRDGTTYNEQFF
TRBJ2-2,TRBV6-6,-,-,TGTGCCAGCAGTTACTCGCGCCCCGGGGAGCTGTTTTTT,CASSYSRPGELFF
TRBJ2-1,TRBV21-1,-,once,TGTGCCAGCAGCAAAAAGTTGGTTCGGACAGGGGGTCCTAGCTCCTACAATGAGCAGTTCTTC,CASSKKLVRTGGPSSYNEQFF
TRBJ2-1,TRBV14,-,few,TGTGCCAGCGGTCTTCGGACAGCCTTCTACAATGAGCAGTTCTTC,CASGLRTAFYNEQFF